This T cell receptor (beta chain) was identified during a study of CD8 T cells in Susac syndrome. CDR3 length equals 15 residues. V lost 3 bases to trimming and J lost 4 bases, with 13 bases between them. The germline V gene encodes CDR1 LNHNV and CDR2 YYDKDF (reference sequence). TCR beta from blood CD8+ and CD4+ T cells was sequenced. An amount of RNA that ranged from roughly 0.5 to 1 ug was reverse transcribed with random hexamers. TCRdb reprocessed the immunoSEQ multiplex PCR reads via MiXCR and lists one record per CDR3 protein. Counted here are about 150,000 distinct CDR3 sequences, approximately 94% occurring once; the ten biggest clones make up around 0.21%.

Sequencing input: CD8+ T cells from PBMCs. This receptor was taken from a human donor with multiple sclerosis. This chain links TRBV15 with TRBJ1-5; possibly TRBD1 for D (6 bases). The DNA for the CDR3 is TGTGCCACCAGCAGGGACCGGGGGCAAAATCAGCCCCAGCATTTT. This gives the protein CATSRDRGQNQPQHF.